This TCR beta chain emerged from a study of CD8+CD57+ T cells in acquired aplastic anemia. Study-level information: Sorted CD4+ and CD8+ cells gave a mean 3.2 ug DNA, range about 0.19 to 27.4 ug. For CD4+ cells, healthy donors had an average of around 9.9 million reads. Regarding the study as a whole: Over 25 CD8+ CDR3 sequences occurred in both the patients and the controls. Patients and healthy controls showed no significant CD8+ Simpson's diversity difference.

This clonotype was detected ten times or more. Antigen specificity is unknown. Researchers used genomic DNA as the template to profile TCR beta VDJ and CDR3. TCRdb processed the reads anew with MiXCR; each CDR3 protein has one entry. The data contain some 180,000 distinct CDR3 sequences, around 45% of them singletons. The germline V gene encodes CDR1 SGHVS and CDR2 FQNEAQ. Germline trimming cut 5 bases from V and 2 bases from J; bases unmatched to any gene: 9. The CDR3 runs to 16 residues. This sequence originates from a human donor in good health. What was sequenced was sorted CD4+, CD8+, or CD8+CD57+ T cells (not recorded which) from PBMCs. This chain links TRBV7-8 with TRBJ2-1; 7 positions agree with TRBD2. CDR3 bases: TGTGCCAGCAGCCCACGGCGGGAGCGGACCTACAATGAGCAGTTCTTC. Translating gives CASSPRRERTYNEQFF.